The rows below give T cell receptor beta chains drawn from one sample of a study. A single record per CDR3 protein comes from TCRdb applying MiXCR to the 5' RACE reads. The sample shows approximately 47,000 distinct CDR3 sequences, 25% to 30% of them seen only once. Sequenced input: naive CD4+ T cells sorted from blood. These receptor sequences come from a female donor with breast cancer. The CDR3 runs from the conserved cysteine through the conserved F or W. Fields, in order: V gene, D gene, clone size, J gene, CDR3 protein, CDR3 DNA. D genes are given only for firm matches. The listing skips clone size in some rows; elsewhere it reads once, few, many or a size class.

v_call: TRBV20-1; d_call: -; clone_size: few; j_call: TRBJ1-1; cdr3_aa: CSAREPSRSEAFF; cdr3_nt: TGCAGTGCTAGAGAACCATCCCGCTCTGAAGCTTTCTTT
v_call: TRBV7-3; d_call: TRBD2; clone_size: few; j_call: TRBJ2-5; cdr3_aa: CASSSIAGGQETQYF; cdr3_nt: TGTGCCAGCAGCTCCATTGCGGGGGGACAAGAGACCCAGTACTTC
v_call: TRBV9; d_call: -; clone_size: many; j_call: TRBJ2-2; cdr3_aa: CASSVVGSGELFF; cdr3_nt: TGTGCCAGCAGCGTAGTTGGGTCCGGGGAGCTGTTTTTT
v_call: TRBV2; d_call: -; clone_size: -; j_call: TRBJ1-2; cdr3_aa: CASGSDRKLSYGYTF; cdr3_nt: TGTGCCAGCGGTAGTGACAGGAAGCTCTCCTATGGCTACACCTTC
v_call: TRBV6-1; d_call: -; clone_size: -; j_call: TRBJ1-3; cdr3_aa: CASRLTGNTIYF; cdr3_nt: TGTGCCAGCAGACTGACTGGAAACACCATATATTTT
v_call: TRBV7-9; d_call: -; clone_size: -; j_call: TRBJ1-6; cdr3_aa: CASSLSPRGSPLHF; cdr3_nt: TGTGCCAGCAGCTTAAGTCCCCGGGGCTCACCCCTCCACTTT
v_call: TRBV9; d_call: -; clone_size: many; j_call: TRBJ1-2; cdr3_aa: CASSEDPQLGGYTF; cdr3_nt: TGTGCCAGCAGCGAAGACCCCCAGTTAGGTGGCTACACCTTC
v_call: TRBV12-3/TRBV12-4; d_call: -; clone_size: -; j_call: TRBJ1-5; cdr3_aa: CASSLGGEKPQHF; cdr3_nt: TGTGCCAGCAGTTTAGGGGGGGAGAAGCCCCAGCATTTT
v_call: TRBV7-9; d_call: -; clone_size: -; j_call: TRBJ2-3; cdr3_aa: CASSSTADTQYF; cdr3_nt: TGTGCCAGCAGCTCCACAGCTGATACGCAGTATTTT
v_call: TRBV20-1; d_call: TRBD1; clone_size: -; j_call: TRBJ2-2; cdr3_aa: CSAPGTANTGELFF; cdr3_nt: TGCAGTGCCCCCGGGACAGCGAACACCGGGGAGCTGTTTTTT
v_call: TRBV29-1; d_call: -; clone_size: few; j_call: TRBJ2-2; cdr3_aa: CSVTGANTGELFF; cdr3_nt: TGCAGCGTTACGGGGGCGAACACCGGGGAGCTGTTTTTT
v_call: TRBV7-9; d_call: TRBD1; clone_size: -; j_call: TRBJ2-6; cdr3_aa: CASSSTGAGANVLTF; cdr3_nt: TGTGCTAGCAGTTCAACAGGGGCTGGGGCCAACGTCCTGACTTTC
v_call: TRBV7-2; d_call: TRBD2; clone_size: few; j_call: TRBJ2-7; cdr3_aa: CASSIGLAGLPYEQYF; cdr3_nt: TGTGCCAGCAGCATAGGACTAGCGGGGTTGCCCTACGAGCAGTACTTC
v_call: TRBV3-1; d_call: TRBD1; clone_size: few; j_call: TRBJ1-3; cdr3_aa: CASSLRTGGSSGNTIYF; cdr3_nt: TGTGCCAGCAGCCTTCGGACAGGGGGGAGCTCTGGAAACACCATATATTTT
v_call: TRBV2; d_call: TRBD2; clone_size: many; j_call: TRBJ2-3; cdr3_aa: CASSPLAGVTDTQYF; cdr3_nt: TGTGCCAGCAGTCCCCTAGCGGGAGTGACAGATACGCAGTATTTT
v_call: TRBV29-1; d_call: -; clone_size: medium-sized; j_call: TRBJ1-1; cdr3_aa: CSARSPGGNTEAFF; cdr3_nt: TGCAGCGCCCGGAGCCCCGGGGGGAACACTGAAGCTTTCTTT
v_call: TRBV3-1; d_call: -; clone_size: few; j_call: TRBJ2-4; cdr3_aa: CASSQAAGVGNIQYF; cdr3_nt: TGTGCCAGCAGCCAAGCGGCAGGGGTCGGTAACATTCAGTACTTC
v_call: TRBV4-1; d_call: -; clone_size: -; j_call: TRBJ1-4; cdr3_aa: CASSRGPGQGAEKLFF; cdr3_nt: TGCGCCAGCAGCCGGGGACCGGGACAAGGGGCGGAGAAACTGTTTTTT
v_call: TRBV9; d_call: -; clone_size: -; j_call: TRBJ2-2; cdr3_aa: CASNPGASTGELFF; cdr3_nt: TGTGCCAGCAACCCAGGGGCCAGCACCGGGGAGCTGTTTTTT
v_call: TRBV7-2; d_call: -; clone_size: few; j_call: TRBJ2-5; cdr3_aa: CASSYWQQETQYF; cdr3_nt: TGTGCCAGCAGCTATTGGCAGCAAGAGACCCAGTACTTC
v_call: TRBV9; d_call: -; clone_size: few; j_call: TRBJ1-5; cdr3_aa: CASSVGQGSNQPQHF; cdr3_nt: TGTGCCAGCAGCGTAGGTCAGGGAAGCAATCAGCCCCAGCATTTT
v_call: TRBV29-1; d_call: -; clone_size: -; j_call: TRBJ1-5; cdr3_aa: CSVSNGEGGNQPQHF; cdr3_nt: TGCAGCGTGAGCAACGGGGAGGGAGGCAATCAGCCCCAGCATTTT
v_call: TRBV5-1; d_call: -; clone_size: -; j_call: TRBJ2-3; cdr3_aa: CASSLAVGPADTQYF; cdr3_nt: TGCGCCAGCAGCTTGGCGGTAGGACCCGCAGATACGCAGTATTTT
v_call: TRBV29-1; d_call: -; clone_size: -; j_call: TRBJ2-1; cdr3_aa: CSVKRRQSLDEQFF; cdr3_nt: TGCAGCGTCAAACGCAGACAGTCCCTGGATGAGCAGTTCTTC
v_call: TRBV2; d_call: TRBD1; clone_size: -; j_call: TRBJ1-1; cdr3_aa: CASRTDRGEAFF; cdr3_nt: TGTGCCAGCAGGACCGACAGGGGTGAAGCTTTCTTT
v_call: TRBV20-1; d_call: TRBD2; clone_size: -; j_call: TRBJ2-1; cdr3_aa: CSARDQRRGGYNEQFF; cdr3_nt: TGCAGTGCTAGAGATCAGAGGCGGGGGGGCTACAATGAGCAGTTCTTC
v_call: TRBV29-1; d_call: TRBD2; clone_size: -; j_call: TRBJ2-1; cdr3_aa: CSAVKGTSGEQFF; cdr3_nt: TGCAGCGCCGTAAAAGGTACTAGCGGTGAGCAGTTCTTC
v_call: TRBV7-6; d_call: TRBD1; clone_size: few; j_call: TRBJ1-1; cdr3_aa: CASSQGQGLTEAFF; cdr3_nt: TGTGCCAGCAGCCAGGGACAGGGCCTCACTGAAGCTTTCTTT
v_call: TRBV27; d_call: TRBD1; clone_size: -; j_call: TRBJ1-6; cdr3_aa: CASSLTGQGNSPLHF; cdr3_nt: TGTGCCAGCAGTTTAACGGGACAGGGTAATTCACCCCTCCACTTT
v_call: TRBV4-1; d_call: -; clone_size: -; j_call: TRBJ2-3; cdr3_aa: CASSQVLRRGRDTQYF; cdr3_nt: TGCGCCAGCAGCCAGGTCCTCCGCCGGGGGCGCGATACGCAGTATTTT
v_call: TRBV5-6; d_call: -; clone_size: many; j_call: TRBJ2-7; cdr3_aa: CASSGRLYEQYF; cdr3_nt: TGTGCCAGCTCCGGGAGACTCTACGAGCAGTACTTC
v_call: TRBV28; d_call: -; clone_size: -; j_call: TRBJ1-2; cdr3_aa: CASTGGGESLANTF; cdr3_nt: TGTGCCAGCACTGGTGGGGGGGAATCTCTGGCTAACACCTTC
v_call: TRBV10-3; d_call: -; clone_size: many; j_call: TRBJ2-5; cdr3_aa: CAISADRQETQYF; cdr3_nt: TGTGCCATCAGTGCCGACAGACAAGAGACCCAGTACTTC
v_call: TRBV6-1; d_call: TRBD1; clone_size: -; j_call: TRBJ1-1; cdr3_aa: CASSLTGAYTEAFF; cdr3_nt: TGTGCCAGCAGTCTGACAGGGGCATACACTGAAGCTTTCTTT
v_call: TRBV12-3/TRBV12-4; d_call: -; clone_size: -; j_call: TRBJ1-2; cdr3_aa: CASSLQVAGYGYTF; cdr3_nt: TGTGCCAGCAGTTTACAGGTTGCGGGCTATGGCTACACCTTC
v_call: TRBV12-3/TRBV12-4; d_call: -; clone_size: few; j_call: TRBJ2-5; cdr3_aa: CASTRLTGAETQYF; cdr3_nt: TGTGCCAGCACCCGTTTGACAGGAGCCGAGACCCAGTACTTC
v_call: TRBV20-1; d_call: -; clone_size: -; j_call: TRBJ2-4; cdr3_aa: CSARATGPKNIQYF; cdr3_nt: TGCAGTGCTAGAGCCACAGGACCAAAAAACATTCAGTACTTC
v_call: TRBV20-1; d_call: TRBD1; clone_size: -; j_call: TRBJ1-1; cdr3_aa: CSAKRDSSNTEAFF; cdr3_nt: TGCAGTGCAAAAAGGGACAGCTCGAACACTGAAGCTTTCTTT
v_call: TRBV5-1; d_call: TRBD1; clone_size: few; j_call: TRBJ2-7; cdr3_aa: CASSHTGTGGYEQYF; cdr3_nt: TGCGCCAGCAGCCATACCGGGACAGGGGGGTACGAGCAGTACTTC
v_call: TRBV4-3; d_call: -; clone_size: once; j_call: TRBJ2-2; cdr3_aa: CASGQDRGSRTGELFF; cdr3_nt: TGCGCCAGCGGCCAAGATAGAGGGTCGCGGACCGGGGAGCTGTTTTTT
v_call: TRBV7-3; d_call: -; clone_size: -; j_call: TRBJ2-3; cdr3_aa: CASSSDGTDTQYF; cdr3_nt: TGTGCCAGCAGCTCGGACGGCACAGATACGCAGTATTTT
v_call: TRBV20-1; d_call: -; clone_size: few; j_call: TRBJ2-1; cdr3_aa: CSARPGAGEDNEQFF; cdr3_nt: TGCAGTGCCCGACCAGGGGCAGGGGAGGACAATGAGCAGTTCTTC
v_call: TRBV7-6; d_call: -; clone_size: few; j_call: TRBJ2-7; cdr3_aa: CASSLGASSYEQYF; cdr3_nt: TGTGCCAGCAGCTTAGGTGCCTCCTCCTACGAGCAGTACTTC
v_call: TRBV9; d_call: -; clone_size: -; j_call: TRBJ2-6; cdr3_aa: CASYYRGGFSGANVLTF; cdr3_nt: TGTGCCAGTTACTACAGGGGAGGATTCTCTGGGGCCAACGTCCTGACTTTC
v_call: TRBV4-3; d_call: -; clone_size: -; j_call: TRBJ1-5; cdr3_aa: CASSQEASSVWGPGQPQHF; cdr3_nt: TGCGCCAGCAGCCAAGAGGCGTCTTCGGTTTGGGGTCCCGGTCAGCCCCAGCATTTT
v_call: TRBV15; d_call: -; clone_size: few; j_call: TRBJ1-1; cdr3_aa: CATSRTGNTEAFF; cdr3_nt: TGTGCCACCAGCAGGACAGGGAACACTGAAGCTTTCTTT
v_call: TRBV20-1; d_call: TRBD2; clone_size: few; j_call: TRBJ2-7; cdr3_aa: CSASASGKASDEQYF; cdr3_nt: TGCAGTGCTAGCGCTAGCGGGAAAGCTAGCGACGAGCAGTACTTC